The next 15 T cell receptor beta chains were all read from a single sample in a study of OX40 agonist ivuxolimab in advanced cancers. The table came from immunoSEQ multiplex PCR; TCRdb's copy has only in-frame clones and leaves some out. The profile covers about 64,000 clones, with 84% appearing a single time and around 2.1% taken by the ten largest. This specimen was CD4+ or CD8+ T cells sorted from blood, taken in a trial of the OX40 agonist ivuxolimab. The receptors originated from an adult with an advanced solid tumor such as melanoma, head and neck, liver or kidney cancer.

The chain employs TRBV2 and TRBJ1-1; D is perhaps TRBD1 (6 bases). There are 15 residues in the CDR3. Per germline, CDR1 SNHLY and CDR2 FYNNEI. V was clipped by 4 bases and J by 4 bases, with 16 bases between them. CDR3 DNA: TGTGCCAGCAGTGTAGCGGGGGCCGAAGGCACTGAAGCTTTCTTT. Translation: CASSVAGAEGTEAFF.

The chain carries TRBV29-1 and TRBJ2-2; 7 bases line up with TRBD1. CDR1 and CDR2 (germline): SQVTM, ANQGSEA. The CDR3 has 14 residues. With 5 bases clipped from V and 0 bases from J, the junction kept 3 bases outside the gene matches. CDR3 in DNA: TGCAGCGTTCTCGGACAGGCGAACACCGGGGAGCTGTTTTTT. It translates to CSVLGQANTGELFF.

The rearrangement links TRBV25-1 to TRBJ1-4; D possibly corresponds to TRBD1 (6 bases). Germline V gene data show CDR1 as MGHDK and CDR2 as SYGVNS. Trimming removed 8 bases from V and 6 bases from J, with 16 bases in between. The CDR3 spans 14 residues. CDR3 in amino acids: CASRSQGWYEKLFF. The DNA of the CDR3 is TGTGCCAGCCGAAGTCAGGGGTGGTATGAAAAACTGTTTTTT.

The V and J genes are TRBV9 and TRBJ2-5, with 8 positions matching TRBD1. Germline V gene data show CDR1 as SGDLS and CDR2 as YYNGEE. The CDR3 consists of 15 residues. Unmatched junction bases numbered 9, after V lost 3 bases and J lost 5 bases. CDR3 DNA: TGTGCCAGCAGCGAGTCCGGAACAGGGGGGGAGACCCAGTACTTC. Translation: CASSESGTGGETQYF.

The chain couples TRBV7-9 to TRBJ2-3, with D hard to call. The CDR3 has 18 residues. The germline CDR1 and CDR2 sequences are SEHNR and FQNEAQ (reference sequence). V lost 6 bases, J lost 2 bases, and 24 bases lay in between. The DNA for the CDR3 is TGTGCCAGCAGGCTCCTAGGACCCGTCCTCACTCTCACAGATACGCAGTATTTT. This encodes CASRLLGPVLTLTDTQYF. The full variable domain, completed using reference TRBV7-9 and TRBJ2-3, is DTGVSQNPRHKITKRGQNVTFRCDPISEHNRLYWYRQTLGQGPEFLTYFQNEAQLEKSRLLSDRFSAERPKGSFSTLEIQRTEQGDSAMYLCASRLLGPVLTLTDTQYFGPGTRLTVL.

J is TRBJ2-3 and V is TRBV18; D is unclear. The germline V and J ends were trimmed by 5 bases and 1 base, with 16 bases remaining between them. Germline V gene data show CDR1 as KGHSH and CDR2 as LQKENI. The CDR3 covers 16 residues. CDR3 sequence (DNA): TGTGCCAGCTCAAACAGTGGAATAGCCCGCACAGATACGCAGTATTTT. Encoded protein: CASSNSGIARTDTQYF.

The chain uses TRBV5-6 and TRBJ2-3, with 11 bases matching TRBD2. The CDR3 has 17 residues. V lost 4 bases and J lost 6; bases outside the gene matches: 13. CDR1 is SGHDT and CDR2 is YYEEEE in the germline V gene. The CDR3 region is CASSPTRGSGGVDTQYF. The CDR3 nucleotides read TGTGCCAGCAGCCCCACCCGGGGTAGCGGGGGGGTCGATACGCAGTATTTT.

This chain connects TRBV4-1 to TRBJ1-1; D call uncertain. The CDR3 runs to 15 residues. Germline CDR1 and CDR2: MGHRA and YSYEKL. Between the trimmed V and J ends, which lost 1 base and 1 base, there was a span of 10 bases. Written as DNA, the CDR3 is TGCGCCAGCAGCCAAGCGGGGATTCGGAACACTGAAGCTTTCTTT. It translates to CASSQAGIRNTEAFF.

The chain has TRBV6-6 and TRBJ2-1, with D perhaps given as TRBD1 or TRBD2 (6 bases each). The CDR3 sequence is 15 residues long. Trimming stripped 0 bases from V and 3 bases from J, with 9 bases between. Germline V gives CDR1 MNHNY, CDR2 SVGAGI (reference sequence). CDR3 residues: CASSYSGGDYNEQFF. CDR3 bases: TGTGCCAGCAGTTACTCGGGGGGCGACTACAATGAGCAGTTCTTC.

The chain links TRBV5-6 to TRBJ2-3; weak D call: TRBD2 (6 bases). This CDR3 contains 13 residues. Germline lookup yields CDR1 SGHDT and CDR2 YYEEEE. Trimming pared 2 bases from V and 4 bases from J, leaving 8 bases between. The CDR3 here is CASSFSGADTQYF. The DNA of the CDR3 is TGTGCCAGCAGCTTCTCGGGGGCAGATACGCAGTATTTT.

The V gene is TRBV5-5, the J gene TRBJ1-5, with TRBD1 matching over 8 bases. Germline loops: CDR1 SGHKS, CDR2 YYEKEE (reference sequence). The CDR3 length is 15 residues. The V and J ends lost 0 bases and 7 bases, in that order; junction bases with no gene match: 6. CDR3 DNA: TGTGCCAGCAGCTTGGGACAGGGGAGGGGACAGCCCCAGCATTTT. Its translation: CASSLGQGRGQPQHF. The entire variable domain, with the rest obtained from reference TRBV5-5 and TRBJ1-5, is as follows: DAGVTQSPTHLIKTRGQQVTLRCSPISGHKSVSWYQQVLGQGPQFIFQYYEKEERGRGNFPDRFSARQFPNYSSELNVNALLLGDSALYLCASSLGQGRGQPQHFGDGTRLSIL.

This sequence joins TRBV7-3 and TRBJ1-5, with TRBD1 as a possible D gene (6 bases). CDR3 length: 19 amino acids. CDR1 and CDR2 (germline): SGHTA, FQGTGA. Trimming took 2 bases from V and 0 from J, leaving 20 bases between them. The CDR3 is CASSLRPRTARYSNQPQHF. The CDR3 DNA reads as TGTGCCAGCAGCTTACGACCCCGGACAGCTCGATATAGCAATCAGCCCCAGCATTTT. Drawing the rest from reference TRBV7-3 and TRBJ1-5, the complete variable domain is GAGVSQTPSNKVTEKGKYVELRCDPISGHTALYWYRQSLGQGPEFLIYFQGTGAADDSGLPNDRFFAVRPEGSVSTLKIQRTERGDSAVYLCASSLRPRTARYSNQPQHFGDGTRLSIL.

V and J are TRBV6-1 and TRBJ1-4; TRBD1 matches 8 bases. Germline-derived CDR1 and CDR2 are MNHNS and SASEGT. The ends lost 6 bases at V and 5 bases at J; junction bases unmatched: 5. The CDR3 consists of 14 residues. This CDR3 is CASRMTGANEKLFF. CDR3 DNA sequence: TGTGCCAGCAGAATGACAGGGGCAAATGAAAAACTGTTTTTT.

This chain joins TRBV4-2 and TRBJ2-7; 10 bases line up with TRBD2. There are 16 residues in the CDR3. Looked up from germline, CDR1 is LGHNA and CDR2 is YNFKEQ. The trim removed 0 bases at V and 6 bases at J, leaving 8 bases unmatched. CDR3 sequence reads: CASSQETSGIGSEQYF. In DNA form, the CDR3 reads TGTGCCAGCAGCCAAGAAACTAGCGGGATAGGCAGCGAGCAGTACTTC.

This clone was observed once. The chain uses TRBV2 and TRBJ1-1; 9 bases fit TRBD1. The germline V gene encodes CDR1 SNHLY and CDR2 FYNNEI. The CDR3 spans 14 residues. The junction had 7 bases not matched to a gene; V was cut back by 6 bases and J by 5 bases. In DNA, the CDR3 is TGTGCCAGCAGCGCGGACAGGGGAAGAACTGAAGCTTTCTTT. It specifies CASSADRGRTEAFF. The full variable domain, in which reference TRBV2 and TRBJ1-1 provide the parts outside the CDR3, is EPEVTQTPSHQVTQMGQEVILRCVPISNHLYFYWYRQILGQKVEFLVSFYNNEISEKSEIFDDQFSVERPDGSNFTLKIRSTKLEDSAMYFCASSADRGRTEAFFGQGTRLTVV.